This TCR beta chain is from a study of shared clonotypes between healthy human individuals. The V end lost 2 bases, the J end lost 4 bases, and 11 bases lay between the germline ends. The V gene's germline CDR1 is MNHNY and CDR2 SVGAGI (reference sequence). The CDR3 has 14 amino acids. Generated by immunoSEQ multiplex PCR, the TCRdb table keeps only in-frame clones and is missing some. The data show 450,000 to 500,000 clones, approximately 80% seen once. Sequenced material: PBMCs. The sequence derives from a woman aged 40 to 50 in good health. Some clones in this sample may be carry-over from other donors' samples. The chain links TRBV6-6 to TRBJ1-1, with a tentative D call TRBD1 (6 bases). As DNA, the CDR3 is TGTGCCAGCAGTTACAGGGGGGCTGGCACTGAAGCTTTCTTT. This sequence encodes CASSYRGAGTEAFF.